This TCR beta chain was documented in a study of blood T cell repertoires in COVID-19. Original methodology: By means of reference gene primer amplification, nucleated cell counts were estimated. Profiled with immunoSEQ multiplex PCR; TCRdb holds only in-frame clones, not every one. The V and J calls and clone size are taken from that table; D and trimming were inferred from the DNA. The data contain 200,000 to 250,000 clones, 75% to 90% of them singletons. Germline lookup yields CDR1 LNHDA and CDR2 SQIVND (reference sequence). Between the trimmed V and J ends, which lost 3 bases and 1 base, there was a span of 9 bases. This CDR3 is built from 14 residues.

This receptor was obtained from a woman aged 18-29 years in a cohort exposed to, infected with or recovered from COVID-19 (not recorded which). Sequenced input: PBMCs or T cells enriched from blood (not recorded which). The chain recombines TRBV19 with TRBJ1-2; no clear D gene. The CDR3 sequence is CASSISSGNYGYTF. In DNA form, the CDR3 reads TGTGCCAGTAGTATCTCATCGGGTAACTATGGCTACACCTTC.